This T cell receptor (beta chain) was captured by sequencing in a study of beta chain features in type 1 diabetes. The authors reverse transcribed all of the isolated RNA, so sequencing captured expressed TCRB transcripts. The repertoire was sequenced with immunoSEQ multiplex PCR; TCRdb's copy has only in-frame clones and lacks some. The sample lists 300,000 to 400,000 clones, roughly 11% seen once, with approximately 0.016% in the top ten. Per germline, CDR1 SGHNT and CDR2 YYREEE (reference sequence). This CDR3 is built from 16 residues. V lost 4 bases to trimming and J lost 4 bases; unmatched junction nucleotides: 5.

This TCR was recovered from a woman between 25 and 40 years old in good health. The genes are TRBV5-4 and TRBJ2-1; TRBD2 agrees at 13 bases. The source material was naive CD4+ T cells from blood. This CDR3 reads CASSRPTSGGYNEQFF. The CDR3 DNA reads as TGTGCCAGCAGCCGCCCGACTAGCGGGGGGTACAATGAGCAGTTCTTC.